These 20 T cell receptor beta chains originate from one sample sequenced in a study of blood T cell repertoires in COVID-19. Method: immunoSEQ multiplex PCR; TCRdb's copy keeps in-frame clones and lacks some. The sample lists some 97,000 clones; roughly 79% were seen once. Material: peripheral blood. These receptors all come from an older woman with acute or convalescent COVID-19.

V gene TRBV6-2 or TRBV6-3 combines with J gene TRBJ1-1; D is unclear. Trimming left V 6 bases short and J 1 base short, with 9 bases between. CDR1 MNHEY and CDR2 SVGEGT come from the germline V gene. CDR3 size: 13 residues. The CDR3 sequence: CASSFNGNTEAFF. Written as DNA, the CDR3 is TGTGCCAGCAGCTTCAACGGGAACACTGAAGCTTTCTTT.

This rearrangement joins TRBV7-2 to TRBJ2-3, with 8 bases fitting TRBD2. The germline gives CDR1 SGHTA, CDR2 FQGNSA. The CDR3 is 16 amino acids. The J segment lost 4 bases and the V segment lost 0 bases, leaving 6 bases of the junction unmatched. The CDR3 loop is CASSLATGGLSDTQYF. The CDR3 nucleotides read TGTGCCAGCAGCTTAGCTACGGGGGGGCTCTCAGATACGCAGTATTTT.

The CDR3 coding sequence is TGCGCCAGCAGCTTGGGCTCCGGAGGTAATAATTCACCCCTCCACTTT. Its protein is CASSLGSGGNNSPLHF. The chain joins TRBV5-1 to TRBJ1-6; D gene unclear. CDR3 size: 16 residues. The V end was cut by 0 bases, the J end by 5 bases, with 12 bases between. CDR1 and CDR2 (germline): SGHRS, YFSETQ.

This clone appeared a single time. The CDR3 nucleotides read TGTGCCGCAGCCGGGGGGCCCTCCTACGAGCAGTACGTC. Its protein is CAAAGGPSYEQYV. This chain uses TRBV10-3 with TRBJ2-7; TRBD2 might be the D (7 bases). The V end lost 11 bases, the J end lost 0 bases, and 14 bases lay between the germline ends. CDR3 length: 13 amino acids. Germline assignment: CDR1 ENHRY and CDR2 SYGVKD.

The chain is built from TRBV6-2 or TRBV6-3 and TRBJ1-5, with 7 nucleotides matching TRBD1. CDR1 MNHEY and CDR2 SVGEGT come from the germline V gene. The CDR3 covers 15 residues. V trimming: 5 bases; J trimming: 1 base; junction bases outside the gene matches: 5. The CDR3 nucleotides are TGTGCCAGCAGTGCTGGACAGGTGAGCAATCAGCCCCAGCATTTT. It translates to CASSAGQVSNQPQHF.

V usage is TRBV7-8 and J usage is TRBJ1-5; a weak D match, TRBD1 (5 bases). The germline V and J ends were trimmed by 5 bases and 7 bases, with 18 bases remaining between them. The CDR3 has 15 residues. Germline assignment: CDR1 SGHVS and CDR2 FQNEAQ. The CDR3 loop is CASSRPGTGRQPQHF. CDR3 nucleotide sequence: TGTGCCAGCAGCCGTCCCGGGACCGGGAGGCAGCCCCAGCATTTT.

The J gene is TRBJ2-3, the V gene TRBV6-5; tentatively, D is TRBD2 (5 bases). This CDR3 contains 14 residues. The ends were cut back, 6 bases at V and 1 base at J, with 11 bases in the middle. Germline CDR1 reads MNHEY; CDR2 reads SVGAGI. CDR3 protein: CASSPAARTDTQYF. Here the CDR3 DNA reads TGTGCCAGCAGCCCAGCGGCTCGCACAGATACGCAGTATTTT.

V is TRBV9 and J is TRBJ2-5; D may be TRBD2 (6 bases). The V end lost 7 bases, the J end lost 2 bases, and 9 bases lay between the germline ends. CDR1 and CDR2 (germline): SGDLS, YYNGEE. This CDR3 has 12 residues. The CDR3 DNA sequence: TGTGCCAGCGGACGGGGGCAAGAGACCCAGTACTTC. This gives the protein CASGRGQETQYF.

There are a few counts of this clone. This chain uses TRBV28 with TRBJ1-5, with unresolved D. The length of the CDR3 is 14 residues. The V gene lost 3 bases and the J gene lost 0 bases, with 6 bases spanning the gap. Per the germline V gene, CDR1 is MDHEN and CDR2 is SYDVKM. The CDR3: CASSFPSSNQPQHF. CDR3 nucleotide sequence: TGTGCCAGCAGTTTCCCCAGTAGCAATCAGCCCCAGCATTTT. The variable domain in full, completed from reference TRBV28 and TRBJ1-5, reads DVKVTQSSRYLVKRTGEKVFLECVQDMDHENMFWYRQDPGLGLRLIYFSYDVKMKEKGDIPEGYSVSREKKERFSLILESASTNQTSMYLCASSFPSSNQPQHFGDGTRLSIL.

This clone was detected once. The chain recombines TRBV7-2 with TRBJ1-2; 12 bases map to TRBD1. Trimming cost V 2 bases and J 5 bases; bases outside gene matches: 3. This CDR3 contains 15 residues. Germline CDR1 and CDR2: SGHTA and FQGNSA. The CDR3 is CASSLWGQGAYGYTF. Written as DNA, the CDR3 is TGTGCCAGCAGCTTATGGGGACAGGGGGCGTATGGCTACACCTTC. Variable domain in full (rest from reference TRBV7-2 and TRBJ1-2): GAGVSQSPSNKVTEKGKDVELRCDPISGHTALYWYRQSLGQGLEFLIYFQGNSAPDKSGLPSDRFSAERTGGSVSTLTIQRTQQEDSAVYLCASSLWGQGAYGYTFGSGTRLTVV.

The chain couples TRBV13 to TRBJ1-1; D call uncertain. The CDR3 covers 15 residues. Germline CDR1 PRHDT, CDR2 FYEKMQ (reference sequence). Trimming shortened V by 4 bases and J by 1 base, and 13 bases separated the two germline ends. CDR3 residues: CASSSRGYGNTEAFF. As DNA, the CDR3 is TGTGCCAGCAGCTCCCGCGGGTACGGGAACACTGAAGCTTTCTTT. The complete variable domain, with remaining parts taken from reference TRBV13 and TRBJ1-1, reads AAGVIQSPRHLIKEKRETATLKCYPIPRHDTVYWYQQGPGQDPQFLISFYEKMQSDKGSIPDRFSAQQFSDYHSELNMSSLELGDSALYFCASSSRGYGNTEAFFGQGTRLTVV.

This clone was picked up a small number of times. Germline is not matched at one junction end, which may reflect a read error. The rearrangement joins TRBV19 to TRBJ1-5; 7 bases fit TRBD1. The CDR3 runs 15 residues. Germline V lookup: CDR1 LNHDA, CDR2 SQIVND (reference sequence). CDR3: CASRIDRDSNQPQHF. CDR3 nucleotide sequence: TGTGCCAGTAGGATAGACAGGGATAGCAATCAGCCCCAGCATTTT.

J is TRBJ2-5 and V is TRBV5-6; no clear D gene. This CDR3 spans 16 amino acids. Trimming took off 3 bases at V and 2 bases at J, with 17 bases between the two ends. Looked up from germline, CDR1 is SGHDT and CDR2 is YYEEEE. The CDR3 spells CASSSIGITVQETQYF. The CDR3 coding sequence is TGTGCCAGCAGCTCAATCGGTATAACAGTTCAAGAGACCCAGTACTTC.

This clone has more than one count but fewer than ten. This chain links TRBV6-5 with TRBJ1-6; TRBD1 matches at 7 bases. V dropped 3 bases and J dropped 8; count of bases not matched to a gene: 7. Germline values: CDR1 MNHEY, CDR2 SVGAGI. The CDR3 runs to 15 residues. The CDR3 is CASSYRIRGDSPLHF. As DNA, the CDR3 is TGTGCCAGCAGTTATCGGATCAGGGGGGATTCACCCCTCCACTTT.

CDR3 nucleotide sequence: TGTGCCAGCAGCCAACCCAACAGGAGATTACATGATGGCTACACCTTC. Its translation is CASSQPNRRLHDGYTF. This rearrangement joins TRBV7-2 to TRBJ1-2; TRBD1 is a possible D gene (5 bases). Germline V gives CDR1 SGHTA, CDR2 FQGNSA. Between the trimmed V and J ends, which lost 5 bases and 6 bases, there was a span of 22 bases. This CDR3 spans 16 amino acids.

The chain recombines TRBV7-2 with TRBJ2-2; D possibly corresponds to TRBD2 (6 bases). From germline, CDR1 is SGHTA and CDR2 FQGNSA. The V gene lost 0 bases and the J gene lost 4 bases, with 12 bases spanning the gap. The CDR3 totals 16 residues. The CDR3 spells CASSLAPLATTGELFF. Written as DNA, the CDR3 is TGTGCCAGCAGCTTAGCCCCGCTAGCGACCACCGGGGAGCTGTTTTTT.

The V and J genes are TRBV28 and TRBJ2-3; TRBD2 matches 12 bases. The V gene end was trimmed by 5 bases and the J gene end by 7 bases; junction bases not matched to a gene: 13. CDR1 is MDHEN and CDR2 is SYDVKM in the germline V gene. This CDR3 is built from 17 residues. The chain's CDR3 is CASSQEGLAGPWNTQYF. CDR3 bases: TGTGCCAGCAGTCAAGAAGGACTAGCGGGACCCTGGAATACGCAGTATTTT.

V gene TRBV5-1 combines with J gene TRBJ1-1; D is uncertain. CDR1 and CDR2 from the germline V gene are SGHRS and YFSETQ. The V gene lost 1 base and the J gene lost 4 bases, with 11 bases spanning the gap. This CDR3 contains 14 residues. The CDR3 reads CASSLYRLGTEAFF. For the CDR3, the DNA is TGCGCCAGCAGCTTGTACCGCCTCGGCACTGAAGCTTTCTTT. The variable domain in full, completed from reference TRBV5-1 and TRBJ1-1, reads KAGVTQTPRYLIKTRGQQVTLSCSPISGHRSVSWYQQTPGQGLQFLFEYFSETQRNKGNFPGRFSGRQFSNSRSEMNVSTLELGDSALYLCASSLYRLGTEAFFGQGTRLTVV.

The chain uses TRBV3-1 (or the pseudogene TRBV3-2) and TRBJ1-6, with TRBD1 matching over 8 bases. This CDR3 has 15 amino acids. V gave up 1 base and J gave up 10 bases; unmatched junction bases: 6. The germline CDR1 and CDR2 sequences are LGHDT and YNNKEL (reference sequence). The CDR3 loop reads CASSQGQGTRSPLHF. DNA for the CDR3: TGTGCCAGCAGCCAAGGACAGGGGACAAGATCACCCCTCCACTTT.

This chain connects TRBV3-1 (or the pseudogene TRBV3-2) to TRBJ2-1; 8 bases agree with TRBD2. The V segment lost 0 bases and the J segment 2 bases; nucleotides outside the gene matches: 6. Germline-derived CDR1 and CDR2 are LGHDT and YNNKEL (reference sequence). This CDR3 has 17 residues. The CDR3 DNA reads TGTGCCAGCAGCCAAGATATGGGCGGGGGGCCCTACAATGAGCAGTTCTTC. Translated: CASSQDMGGGPYNEQFF.